A single sample is the source of the 9 T cell receptor beta chains below, sequenced in a study of blood T cell repertoires in COVID-19. Sequencing was performed with immunoSEQ multiplex PCR; in TCRdb, only in-frame clones are kept and a portion is missing. The data show roughly 250,000 clones, 80% to 90% seen once. Sequencing used PBMCs or T cells enriched from blood (not recorded which). All receptors derive from a woman younger than 45 who had recovered from COVID-19.

The V call is TRBV11-3, the J call TRBJ2-7; D is possibly TRBD2 (6 bases). The CDR3 is 13 residues long. Germline lookup yields CDR1 SGHNT and CDR2 YENEEA. V lost 4 bases and J lost 3, with 10 bases in between. CDR3 loop: CASSWRGGYEQYF. CDR3 in DNA: TGTGCCAGCAGCTGGCGGGGAGGCTACGAGCAGTACTTC.

The rearrangement links TRBV7-2 to TRBJ1-1, with unresolved D. The CDR3 spans 12 residues. V was pared by 1 base and J by 11 bases, with 11 bases between. Germline V gene data show CDR1 as SGHTA and CDR2 as FQGNSA. CDR3 protein: CASSLENGLAFF. CDR3 nucleotides: TGTGCCAGCAGCTTAGAGAACGGTCTGGCTTTCTTT. The variable domain in full, completed from reference TRBV7-2 and TRBJ1-1, reads GAGVSQSPSNKVTEKGKDVELRCDPISGHTALYWYRQSLGQGLEFLIYFQGNSAPDKSGLPSDRFSAERTGGSVSTLTIQRTQQEDSAVYLCASSLENGLAFFGQGTRLTVV.

This clone was seen a few times. V gene TRBV5-4 combines with J gene TRBJ1-2; 8 positions agree with TRBD1. J was trimmed by 4 bases and V by 4 bases; bases with no gene match: 12. The CDR3 has 16 residues. Germline-derived CDR1 and CDR2 are SGHNT and YYREEE (reference sequence). The CDR3 is CASSTARDRPFYGYTF. As DNA, the CDR3 is TGTGCCAGCAGCACCGCCCGGGACAGGCCCTTCTATGGCTACACCTTC. Complete variable domain (other parts from reference TRBV5-4 and TRBJ1-2): ETGVTQSPTHLIKTRGQQVTLRCSSQSGHNTVSWYQQALGQGPQFIFQYYREEENGRGNFPPRFSGLQFPNYSSELNVNALELDDSALYLCASSTARDRPFYGYTFGSGTRLTVV.

This chain connects TRBV6-5 to TRBJ1-5, with 7 positions matching TRBD1. The CDR3 loop spans 15 amino acids. The V gene's germline CDR1 is MNHEY and CDR2 SVGAGI. The V and J ends lost 7 bases and 5 bases, in that order; junction bases with no gene match: 11. In DNA form, the CDR3 reads TGTGCCAGCACTTGGACAGGAGGAAGGGATCAGCCCCAGCATTTT. Amino acid sequence: CASTWTGGRDQPQHF.

J is TRBJ1-6 and V is TRBV27, with D possibly being TRBD1 (5 bases). With 2 bases removed from V and 0 bases from J, the gap between germline ends came to 11 bases. Per germline, CDR1 MNHEY and CDR2 SMNVEV (reference sequence). This CDR3 is 17 amino acids long. The DNA for the CDR3 is TGTGCCAGCAGTTTAGTCGCAGGGATCTCCTATAATTCACCCCTCCACTTT. This translates into CASSLVAGISYNSPLHF.

The gene calls are TRBV2 and TRBJ1-3; TRBD1 might be the D (5 bases). The CDR3 length is 14 residues. The germline CDR1 and CDR2 sequences are SNHLY and FYNNEI. V was trimmed by 11 bases and J by 2 bases, leaving 16 bases between them. CDR3 nucleotide sequence: TGTGCCGTATCCCAGGACAAGGCTGGAAACACCATATATTTT. Translated, it gives CAVSQDKAGNTIYF.

J is TRBJ1-2 and V is TRBV27; the D gene is possibly TRBD1 (6 bases). The V gene lost 0 bases and the J gene lost 3 bases, with 8 bases spanning the gap. Germline V gene lookup returns CDR1 MNHEY and CDR2 SMNVEV (reference sequence). The CDR3 is made up of 14 amino acids. CDR3 coding DNA: TGTGCCAGCAGTTTATCATACAGGGACTATGGCTACACCTTC. Its protein product is CASSLSYRDYGYTF.

This clone has just one count. This sequence joins TRBV28 and TRBJ1-5; D is unresolved. CDR1 MDHEN and CDR2 SYDVKM come from the germline V gene. V was shortened by 3 bases and J by 4 bases, with 4 bases between the two germline ends. This CDR3 region has 12 residues. The CDR3 DNA sequence: TGTGCCAGCAGTTTGAGAAATCAGCCCCAGCATTTT. It translates to CASSLRNQPQHF.

The V gene is TRBV6-2 or TRBV6-3, the J gene TRBJ2-1; 8 nucleotides align to TRBD2. Per germline, CDR1 MNHEY and CDR2 SVGEGT. The CDR3 is 16 residues long. V dropped 0 bases and J dropped 2; count of bases not matched to a gene: 3. CDR3 region: CASSYSLAGTYNEQFF. As DNA, the CDR3 is TGTGCCAGCAGTTACTCGCTAGCGGGCACCTACAATGAGCAGTTCTTC.